This is a list of T cell receptor beta chains from one sample in a study of shared clonotypes between healthy human individuals. Assay used: immunoSEQ multiplex PCR; TCRdb lists only in-frame clones, some missing. The data contain about 2.1 million clones, around 93% of them singletons. The sequenced material came from naive CD8+ T cells from PBMCs. Source of these receptors: a man between 18 and 35 years old in good health. Some clones in this sample may be carry-over from other donors' samples. The CDR3 runs from the conserved cysteine through the conserved F or W. The D gene is left open where the match is weak. Clone size is stated in some rows and not others, as once, few, many or a class when expanded.

d_call: NA
clone_size: once
v_call: TRBV28
j_call: TRBJ2-6
cdr3_aa: CASSLFPQRSGANVLTF
cdr3_nt: TGTGCCAGCAGTTTATTCCCACAACGCTCTGGGGCCAACGTCCTGACTTTC

d_call: TRBD1
clone_size: NA
v_call: TRBV7-6
j_call: TRBJ1-5
cdr3_aa: CASSLGTVYSNQPQHF
cdr3_nt: TGTGCCAGCAGCCTGGGGACAGTTTATAGCAATCAGCCCCAGCATTTT

d_call: TRBD2
clone_size: NA
v_call: TRBV5-1
j_call: TRBJ2-7
cdr3_aa: CASSTSGTPYEQYF
cdr3_nt: TGCGCCAGCAGCACTAGCGGGACCCCCTACGAGCAGTACTTC

d_call: NA
clone_size: NA
v_call: TRBV7-9
j_call: TRBJ2-6
cdr3_aa: CASSLVDGANVLTF
cdr3_nt: TGTGCCAGCAGCTTGGTCGATGGGGCCAACGTCCTGACTTTC

d_call: NA
clone_size: NA
v_call: TRBV28
j_call: TRBJ1-1
cdr3_aa: CASSTRQLPNTEAFF
cdr3_nt: TGTGCCAGCAGTACTAGACAGCTTCCGAACACTGAAGCTTTCTTT

d_call: NA
clone_size: NA
v_call: TRBV7-8
j_call: TRBJ2-5
cdr3_aa: CASSFTGGTTQQETQYF
cdr3_nt: TGTGCCAGCAGTTTTACGGGTGGTACGACGCAGCAAGAGACCCAGTACTTC

d_call: NA
clone_size: once
v_call: TRBV7-2
j_call: TRBJ1-4
cdr3_aa: CASSLVAGWEKLFF
cdr3_nt: TGTGCCAGCAGCTTAGTAGCAGGGTGGGAAAAACTGTTTTTT

d_call: NA
clone_size: NA
v_call: TRBV13
j_call: TRBJ1-3
cdr3_aa: CASSQGLNSGNTIYF
cdr3_nt: TGTGCCAGCAGCCAGGGACTGAACTCTGGAAACACCATATATTTT

d_call: NA
clone_size: NA
v_call: TRBV7-9
j_call: TRBJ2-1
cdr3_aa: CASSLATDWNEQFF
cdr3_nt: TGTGCCAGCAGCTTAGCTACGGATTGGAATGAGCAGTTCTTC

d_call: NA
clone_size: NA
v_call: TRBV5-1
j_call: TRBJ1-3
cdr3_aa: CASSLGGRASSGNTIYF
cdr3_nt: TGCGCCAGCAGCTTGGGGGGCAGAGCCTCCTCTGGAAACACCATATATTTT

d_call: NA
clone_size: NA
v_call: TRBV5-4
j_call: TRBJ1-3
cdr3_aa: CASSLGIGGSGNTIYF
cdr3_nt: TGTGCCAGCAGCCTCGGAATTGGGGGTTCTGGAAACACCATATATTTT

d_call: NA
clone_size: NA
v_call: TRBV27
j_call: TRBJ2-7
cdr3_aa: CASSRTAGYYEQYF
cdr3_nt: TGTGCCAGCAGTAGAACAGCCGGGTACTACGAGCAGTACTTC

d_call: TRBD2
clone_size: NA
v_call: TRBV7-9
j_call: TRBJ2-2
cdr3_aa: CASSSRLALANTGELFF
cdr3_nt: TGTGCCAGCAGCTCCAGACTAGCCCTTGCGAACACCGGGGAGCTGTTTTTT